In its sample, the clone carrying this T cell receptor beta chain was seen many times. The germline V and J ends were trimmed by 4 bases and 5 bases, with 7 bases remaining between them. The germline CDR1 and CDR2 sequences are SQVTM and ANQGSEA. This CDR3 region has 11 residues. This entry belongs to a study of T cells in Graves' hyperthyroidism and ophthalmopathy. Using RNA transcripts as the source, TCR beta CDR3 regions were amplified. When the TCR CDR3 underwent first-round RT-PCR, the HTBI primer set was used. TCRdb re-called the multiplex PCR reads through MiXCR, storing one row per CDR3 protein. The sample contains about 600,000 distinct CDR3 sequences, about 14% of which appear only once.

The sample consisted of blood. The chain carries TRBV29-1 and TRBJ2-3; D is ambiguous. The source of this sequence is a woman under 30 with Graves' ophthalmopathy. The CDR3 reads CSVALQDTQYF. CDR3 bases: TGCAGCGTTGCCTTACAAGATACGCAGTATTTT.